These T cell receptor beta chains were read from a single sample in a study of T cell clones after liver transplantation. Using immunoSEQ multiplex PCR, the repertoire was profiled, and TCRdb retains in-frame clones only, with some absent. Of some 60,000 clones detected, roughly two thirds appear once; the ten largest clones hold around 16%. The material was CD4+ T cells from blood, obtained before liver transplant. The receptors here all came from a human donor who received a liver transplant. CDR3s include the opening cysteine and the closing phenylalanine or tryptophan. A D gene is named only where the DNA matches it firmly. Size values are once, few and many counts, or a class for expanded clones, and some rows have none.

d_call j_call v_call clone_size cdr3_nt cdr3_aa
NA TRBJ1-1 TRBV7-9 NA TGTGCCAGCAGCCCACAGGCGAGCACTGAAGCTTTCTTT CASSPQASTEAFF
NA TRBJ1-2 TRBV5-3 few TGTGCCAGGCCCGCGGCCTATACGGGGGACTATGGCTACACCTTC CARPAAYTGDYGYTF
NA TRBJ2-3 TRBV5-1 NA TGCGCCAGCAGACTGGGCGGGGGCACAGATACGCAGTATTTT CASRLGGGTDTQYF
TRBD1 TRBJ1-5 TRBV19 NA TGTGCCAGTAGTCAACAGGGGCGAATAGGCAATCAGCCCCAGCATTTT CASSQQGRIGNQPQHF
NA TRBJ1-2 TRBV19 NA TGTGCCAGTAGCGGTTCTAACTATGGCTACACCTTC CASSGSNYGYTF
NA TRBJ2-1 TRBV7-2 NA TGTGCCAGCAGCTTCAGTCAGGGATCCTACAATGAGCAGTTCTTC CASSFSQGSYNEQFF
NA TRBJ2-2 TRBV5-4 NA TGTGCCAGCAGCTTGGAGGCCGCGCGGCCCGGGGAGCTGTTTTTT CASSLEAARPGELFF
NA TRBJ1-2 TRBV6-6 once TGTGCCAGCAGTTACTCTAGGGAGGGCTATGGCTACACCTTC CASSYSREGYGYTF
NA TRBJ2-2 TRBV6-5 NA TGTGCCAGCAGGGGATCAGGGGCTGACACCGGGGAGCTGTTTTTT CASRGSGADTGELFF
NA TRBJ1-5 TRBV11-3 NA TGTGCCAGCAGCTTCCCCGCCCGGACAGAAGGCGAGCAGCCCCAGCATTTT CASSFPARTEGEQPQHF
TRBD2 TRBJ2-1 TRBV5-1 NA TGCGCCAGCAGCGACAGCGGGGGGCTCAATGAGCAGTTCTTC CASSDSGGLNEQFF
NA TRBJ1-1 TRBV7-2 NA TGTGCCAGCAGCTTAGGCCATACTGACACTGAAGCTTTCTTT CASSLGHTDTEAFF
NA TRBJ2-4 TRBV19 few TGTGCCAGTAGTAATATGGAAGGGGGAGTAGGTACCAAAAACATTCAGTACTTC CASSNMEGGVGTKNIQYF
NA TRBJ2-7 TRBV12-2 NA TGTGCAAGTCGCTTCCTGGGACTAGAGAATTACGAGCAGTACTTC CASRFLGLENYEQYF
TRBD2 TRBJ2-2 TRBV5-1 NA TGCGCCAGCAGAACGACTAGCGGGACCACCGGGGAGCTGTTTTTT CASRTTSGTTGELFF
TRBD2 TRBJ2-7 TRBV14 NA TGTGCCAGCAGCCAAGAATTAGCGGGGGGGCACGAGCAGTACTTC CASSQELAGGHEQYF
TRBD1 TRBJ2-2 TRBV29-1 few TGCAGCGTCTCCCCCGGGACAGGGAGCACCGGGGAGCTGTTTTTT CSVSPGTGSTGELFF
NA TRBJ1-6 TRBV7-3 NA TGTGCCAGCAGGGAGAGCTCCTATAATTCACCCCTCCACTTT CASRESSYNSPLHF
NA TRBJ2-7 TRBV28 NA TGTGCCAGCAGTTTGGTTTGGCAGGCCTACGAGCAGTACTTC CASSLVWQAYEQYF
NA TRBJ2-6 TRBV27 NA TGTGCCAGTGGGGGAGGCTCTGGGGCCAACGTCCTGACTTTC CASGGGSGANVLTF
TRBD2 TRBJ2-1 TRBV19 NA TGTGCCAGTAATCCGCATCTCACTAGCGGGGGGACAGGAGAGCAGTTCTTC CASNPHLTSGGTGEQFF
NA TRBJ2-1 TRBV10-3 NA TGTGCCATCAGTGAGTCGTTCCAGGCTACATCCTACAATGAGCAGTTCTTC CAISESFQATSYNEQFF
TRBD1 TRBJ1-5 TRBV27 NA TGTGCCAGCAGTTTAAGACAGGGGATAAATCAGCCCCAGCATTTT CASSLRQGINQPQHF
TRBD2 TRBJ2-3 TRBV19 NA TGTGCCAGTAGTATACAGCGGGGGAGGTCAGATACGCAGTATTTT CASSIQRGRSDTQYF
TRBD1 TRBJ2-7 TRBV11-3 many TGTGCCAGCAGCCCTGGGACAGCCTCCTACGAGCAGTACTTC CASSPGTASYEQYF
TRBD1 TRBJ1-1 TRBV5-1 NA TGCGCCAGCAGCCCGGGACAGGGGGCAACTGAAGCTTTCTTT CASSPGQGATEAFF
TRBD2 TRBJ2-5 TRBV7-2 NA TGTGCCAGCAGCCCATCGGGACTAGCGCAAGAGACCCAGTACTTC CASSPSGLAQETQYF
TRBD1 TRBJ1-2 TRBV5-1 once TGCGCCAGTGGGACAGGGGGCTTTGGCTACACCTTC CASGTGGFGYTF
NA TRBJ1-1 TRBV4-1 NA TGCGCCAGCAGCCAAGTGGACATGGGTCTGATGAACACTGAAGCTTTCTTT CASSQVDMGLMNTEAFF
TRBD2 TRBJ2-7 TRBV6-1 NA TGTGCCAGCAGTCCCGGGACTAGAGTCTACGAGCAGTACTTC CASSPGTRVYEQYF
NA TRBJ1-2 TRBV6-1 NA TGTGCCAGCAGTGAAGGCAGGGAATACTATGGCTACACCTTC CASSEGREYYGYTF
TRBD1 TRBJ1-1 TRBV28 NA TGTGCCAGCAGTTTATACGGACAGGGGGCTTTGGAAGCTTTCTTT CASSLYGQGALEAFF
TRBD1 TRBJ2-7 TRBV18 NA TGTGCCAGCTCCATAGGGGGACAGGGGGCTTGGAACGAGCAGTACTTC CASSIGGQGAWNEQYF
NA TRBJ2-2 TRBV6-5 NA TGTGCCAGCCAAGGCAGGGTAGACACCGGGGAGCTGTTTTTT CASQGRVDTGELFF
NA TRBJ2-7 TRBV14 NA TGTGCCAGCAGCCAAGATGGAGGAAGTCGCGAGCAGTACTTC CASSQDGGSREQYF
NA TRBJ2-1 TRBV6-1 NA TGTGCCAGCACTGAGACAGTGTACAATGAGCAGTTCTTC CASTETVYNEQFF
TRBD1 TRBJ1-1 TRBV19 few TGTGCCAGTAGTCAACAGGGGACAGGCACTGAAGCTTTCTTT CASSQQGTGTEAFF
TRBD1 TRBJ2-7 TRBV10-3 NA TGTGCCATTCAGGGACAGGGCCCTACCTACGAGCAGTACTTC CAIQGQGPTYEQYF
NA TRBJ2-7 TRBV30 once TGTGCCTGGAGTTCCCTGTCCTACGAGCAGTACTTC CAWSSLSYEQYF
NA TRBJ2-7 TRBV5-1 NA TGCGCCAGCAGCTCGACAGTGGCCTACGAGCAGTACTTC CASSSTVAYEQYF